This T cell receptor (beta chain) was recorded in a study of blood T cell repertoires in COVID-19. Study overall: The study drew acute and convalescent COVID-19 samples from the United States, Italy and Spain. The analysed material was cDNA or gDNA that came from T cells, B-cell-depleted T cells, or PBMCs.

The germline V gene has CDR1 LGHNA and CDR2 YNFKEQ. The V and J ends lost 0 bases and 3 bases respectively, with 15 bases between them. The CDR3 length is 16 residues. In the original workflow: From reference gene primer amplification, estimates of nucleated cell counts were derived. TCRdb's copy holds only in-frame clones and misses some; the assay was immunoSEQ multiplex PCR. The D gene and trimming were derived from the DNA, and the V and J assignments and clone size from that table. The table records 110,000 or so clones, approximately 82% of them present only once. The V call is TRBV4-2, the J call TRBJ2-7, with a tentative D call TRBD2 (6 bases). This clonotype was obtained from a woman in her 70s with acute or convalescent COVID-19. Sequenced input: peripheral blood. The CDR3 spells CASSQEGSSALYEQYF. The CDR3 nucleotides read TGTGCCAGCAGCCAAGAAGGATCTAGCGCCCTCTACGAGCAGTACTTC.